This TCR beta chain was identified in a study of shared T cell receptors in the human thymus. The CDR3 has 14 residues. V shed 3 bases, J shed 3 bases, and the junction held 2 bases outside the gene matches. The germline V gene has CDR1 KGHSH and CDR2 LQKENI. Libraries were prepared by immunoSEQ multiplex PCR; TCRdb keeps only in-frame clonotypes and omits some of them. Of some 760,000 clones detected, approximately 83% appear once; the ten largest clones hold under 0.012%. The same data also contributed to another study, on human thymus T cells.

The TCR sequence derives from a girl in the first two years of life with a congenital heart defect. Sequenced input: thymocytes. The chain links TRBV18 to TRBJ1-5, with 7 bases matching TRBD1. The CDR3 DNA reads TGTGCCAGCTCACCGGGGACAGACAATCAGCCCCAGCATTTT. Amino acids: CASSPGTDNQPQHF. Combining the CDR3 with reference TRBV18 and TRBJ1-5 gives the whole variable domain NAGVMQNPRHLVRRRGQEARLRCSPMKGHSHVYWYRQLPEEGLKFMVYLQKENIIDESGMPKERFSAEFPKEGPSILRIQQVVRGDSAAYFCASSPGTDNQPQHFGDGTRLSIL.